This TCR beta chain emerged from a study of T-cell reconstitution after alpha-beta-depleted transplantation in children. Construction of the TCRbeta library involved unique molecular identifiers. Each CDR3 protein is one row after TCRdb ran MiXCR on the PCR reads. Among 500,000 to 600,000 distinct CDR3 sequences listed, approximately 30% were seen once. V lost 5 bases to trimming and J lost 0 bases, with 11 bases between them. The CDR3 contains 14 residues. Germline V gene lookup returns CDR1 SGHRS and CDR2 YFSETQ. A few counts support this clonotype. The target antigen is unknown. Study-wide results and caveats: The main origin of T-cell counts and diversity one year after transplant was newly produced T cells. In patients about two months after transplant, alpha-beta T cells reportedly arose from several hundred expanded graft clones. Some patients' high day-60 TCRbeta diversity was attributed to recipient cells surviving conditioning.

The material was PBMCs, obtained before TCRalphabeta/CD19-depleted stem cell transplant. The sequence came from a boy under two years old with Wiskott-Aldrich syndrome, due to receive a stem cell transplant. The rearrangement joins TRBV5-1 to TRBJ1-1, with D hard to call. Written as DNA, the CDR3 is TGCGCCAGCAGTTCAGACGGCTTGAACACTGAAGCTTTCTTT. It codes for CASSSDGLNTEAFF.